Listed below are T cell receptor beta chains from one sample, sequenced in a study of OX40 agonist ivuxolimab in advanced cancers. Data came from immunoSEQ multiplex PCR; TCRdb stores just in-frame clones and leaves some out. In the table there are roughly 120,000 clones, 85% to 95% of which are singletons. The specimen was CD4+ or CD8+ T cells sorted from blood, collected in a trial of the OX40 agonist ivuxolimab. The receptors were gathered from an adult with an advanced solid tumor such as melanoma, head and neck, liver or kidney cancer. The CDR3 runs from the conserved cysteine through the conserved F or W. The D gene is left open where the match is weak.

D gene | J gene | V gene | CDR3 protein | CDR3 DNA
TRBD1 | TRBJ2-7 | TRBV9 | CASSATAGTGGSGGIYEQYF | TGTGCCAGCAGCGCAACCGCGGGGACAGGGGGCTCGGGTGGTATTTACGAGCAGTACTTC
TRBD1 | TRBJ2-5 | TRBV7-3 | CASSLGQGALETQYF | TGTGCCAGCAGCTTAGGTCAGGGGGCGTTGGAGACCCAGTACTTC
- | TRBJ1-3 | TRBV7-3 | CASSPKPGNTIYF | TGTGCCAGCAGCCCAAAACCCGGAAACACCATATATTTT
- | TRBJ2-1 | TRBV25-1 | CASSWGVEQFF | TGTGCCAGCAGCTGGGGGGTAGAGCAGTTCTTC
- | TRBJ1-5 | TRBV5-6 | CASSWGNQPQHF | TGTGCCAGCAGCTGGGGGAACCAGCCCCAGCATTTT
- | TRBJ1-5 | TRBV5-3 | CARSYRRVDQPQHF | TGTGCCAGAAGCTACCGACGGGTAGATCAGCCCCAGCATTTT
- | TRBJ2-1 | TRBV11-2 | CATPGGGAYNEQFF | TGTGCCACCCCGGGCGGCGGTGCGTACAATGAGCAGTTCTTC
- | TRBJ1-6 | TRBV2 | CASTREDDSPLHF | TGTGCCAGTACGAGAGAAGACGACTCACCCCTCCACTTT
- | TRBJ1-1 | TRBV15 | CATSRDLEMNTEAFF | TGTGCCACCAGCAGAGATCTAGAGATGAACACTGAAGCTTTCTTT
- | TRBJ1-1 | TRBV7-9 | CASSLEGGGTEAFF | TGTGCCAGCAGCTTAGAGGGCGGGGGCACTGAAGCTTTCTTT
TRBD1 | TRBJ2-1 | TRBV9 | CASSLRQGANYNEQFF | TGTGCCAGCAGCTTACGACAGGGGGCGAATTACAATGAGCAGTTCTTC
- | TRBJ2-6 | TRBV7-9 | CASERSSGANVLTF | TGTGCCAGCGAAAGAAGCTCTGGGGCCAACGTCCTGACTTTC
- | TRBJ1-1 | TRBV14 | CASSPSPPKAFF | TGTGCCAGCAGTCCCTCTCCCCCGAAAGCTTTCTTT
TRBD1 | TRBJ2-1 | TRBV6-4 | CASSVGQGLDEQFF | TGTGCCAGCAGTGTAGGACAGGGATTGGATGAGCAGTTCTTC
- | TRBJ2-4 | TRBV5-1 | CASSLGGSLVNIQYF | TGCGCCAGCAGCTTGGGAGGATCCCTGGTAAACATTCAGTACTTC
- | TRBJ2-2 | TRBV19 | CASRDNSNTGELFF | TGTGCCAGTAGGGACAACTCGAACACCGGGGAGCTGTTTTTT
- | TRBJ2-4 | TRBV5-8 | CASSIGEAKNIQYF | TGTGCCAGCAGCATCGGGGAAGCCAAAAACATTCAGTACTTC